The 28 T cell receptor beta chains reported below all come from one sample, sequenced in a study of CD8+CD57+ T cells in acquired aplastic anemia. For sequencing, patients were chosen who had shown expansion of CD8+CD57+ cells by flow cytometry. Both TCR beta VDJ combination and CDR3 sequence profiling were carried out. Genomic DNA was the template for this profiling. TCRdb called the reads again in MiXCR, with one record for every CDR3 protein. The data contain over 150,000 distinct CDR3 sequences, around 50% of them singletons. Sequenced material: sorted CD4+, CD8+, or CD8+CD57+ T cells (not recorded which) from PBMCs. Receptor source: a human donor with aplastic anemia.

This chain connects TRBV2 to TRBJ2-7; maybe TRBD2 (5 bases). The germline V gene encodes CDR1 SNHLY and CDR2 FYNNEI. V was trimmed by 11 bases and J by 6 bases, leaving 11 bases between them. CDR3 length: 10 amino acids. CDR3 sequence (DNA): TGTGCCTGGGGAGAAGGCGAGCAGTACTTC. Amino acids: CAWGEGEQYF.

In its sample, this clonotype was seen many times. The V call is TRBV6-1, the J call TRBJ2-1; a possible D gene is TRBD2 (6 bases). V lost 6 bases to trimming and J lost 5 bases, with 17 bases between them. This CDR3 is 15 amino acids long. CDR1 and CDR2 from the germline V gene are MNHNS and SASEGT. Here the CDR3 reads CASSEGGAGHNEQFF. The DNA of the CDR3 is TGTGCCAGCAGCGAGGGTGGGGCGGGACACAATGAGCAGTTCTTC.

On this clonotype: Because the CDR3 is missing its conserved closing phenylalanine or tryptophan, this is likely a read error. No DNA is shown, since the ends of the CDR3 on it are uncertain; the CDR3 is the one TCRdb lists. CDR3 region: CASSLNANY. V and J are TRBV12-3 or TRBV12-4 and TRBJ1-1. Counting both end residues, the CDR3 totals 9 amino acids.

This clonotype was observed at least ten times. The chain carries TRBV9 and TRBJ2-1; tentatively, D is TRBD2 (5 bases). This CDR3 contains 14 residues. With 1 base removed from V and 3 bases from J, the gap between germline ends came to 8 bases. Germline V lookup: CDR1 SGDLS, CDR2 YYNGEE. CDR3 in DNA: TGTGCCAGCAGCGTATCCGGGAACTACAATGAGCAGTTCTTC. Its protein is CASSVSGNYNEQFF.

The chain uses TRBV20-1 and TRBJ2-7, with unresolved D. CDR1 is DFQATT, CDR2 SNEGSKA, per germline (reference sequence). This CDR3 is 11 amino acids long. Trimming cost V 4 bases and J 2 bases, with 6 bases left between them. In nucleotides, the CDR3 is TGCAGTGCTACCCCAGCCTACGAGCAGTACTTC. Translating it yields CSATPAYEQYF.

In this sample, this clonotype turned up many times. CDR3 sequence (DNA): TGTGCCAGCAGCCGTCAGCATGGGCTAAGCAATGAGCAGTTCTTC. It is translated as CASSRQHGLSNEQFF. This sequence joins TRBV7-7 and TRBJ2-1; the D is unclear. The CDR3 is made up of 15 amino acids. Germline CDR1 and CDR2: SSHAT and FNYEAQ (reference sequence). V lost 5 bases, J lost 6 bases, and 17 bases lay in between.

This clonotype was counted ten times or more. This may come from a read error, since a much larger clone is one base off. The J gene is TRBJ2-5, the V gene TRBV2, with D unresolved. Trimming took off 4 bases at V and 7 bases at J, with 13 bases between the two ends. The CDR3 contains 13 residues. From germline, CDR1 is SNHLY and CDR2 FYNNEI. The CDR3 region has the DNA TGTGCCAGCAGTGCCCCCGAGAAAGGGACCCAGTACTTC. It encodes CASSAPEKGTQYF.

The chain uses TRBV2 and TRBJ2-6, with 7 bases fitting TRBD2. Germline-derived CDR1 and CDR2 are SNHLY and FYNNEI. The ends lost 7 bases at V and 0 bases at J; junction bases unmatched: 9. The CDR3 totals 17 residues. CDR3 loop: CASNPLTSSSGANVLTF. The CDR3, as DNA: TGTGCCAGCAACCCATTGACTAGCTCCTCTGGGGCCAACGTCCTGACTTTC.

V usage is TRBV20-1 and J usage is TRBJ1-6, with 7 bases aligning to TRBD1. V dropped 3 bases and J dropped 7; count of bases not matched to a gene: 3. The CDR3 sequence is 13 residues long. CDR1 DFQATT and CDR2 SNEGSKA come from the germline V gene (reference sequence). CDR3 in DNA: TGCAGTGCTAGGACAGGGACAAATTCACCCCTCCACTTT. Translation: CSARTGTNSPLHF.

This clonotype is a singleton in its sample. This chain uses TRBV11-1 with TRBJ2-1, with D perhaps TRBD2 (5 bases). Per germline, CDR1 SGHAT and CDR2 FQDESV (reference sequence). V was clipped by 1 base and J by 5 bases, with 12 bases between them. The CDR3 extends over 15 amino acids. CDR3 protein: CASSLGGGMNNEQFF. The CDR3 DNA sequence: TGTGCCAGCAGCTTAGGAGGAGGCATGAACAATGAGCAGTTCTTC.

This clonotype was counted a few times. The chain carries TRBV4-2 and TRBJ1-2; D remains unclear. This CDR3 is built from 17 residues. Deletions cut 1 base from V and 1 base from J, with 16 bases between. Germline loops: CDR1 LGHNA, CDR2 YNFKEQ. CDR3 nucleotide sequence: TGTGCCAGCAGCCAAGGAAGCCCAGGAACCCTTAACTATGGCTACACCTTC. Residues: CASSQGSPGTLNYGYTF.

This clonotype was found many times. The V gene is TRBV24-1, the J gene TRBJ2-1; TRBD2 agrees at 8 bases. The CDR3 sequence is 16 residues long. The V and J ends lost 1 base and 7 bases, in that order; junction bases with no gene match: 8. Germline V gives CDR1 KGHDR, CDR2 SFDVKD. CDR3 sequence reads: CATSDFGGRIGNEQFF. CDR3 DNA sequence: TGTGCCACCAGTGATTTTGGCGGGAGGATAGGGAATGAGCAGTTCTTC.

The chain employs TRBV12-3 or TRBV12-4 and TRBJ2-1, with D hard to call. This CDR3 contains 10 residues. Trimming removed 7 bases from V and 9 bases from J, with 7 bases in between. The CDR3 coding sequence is TGTGCCAGCATGCTTTCTGAGCAGTTCTTC. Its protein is CASMLSEQFF.

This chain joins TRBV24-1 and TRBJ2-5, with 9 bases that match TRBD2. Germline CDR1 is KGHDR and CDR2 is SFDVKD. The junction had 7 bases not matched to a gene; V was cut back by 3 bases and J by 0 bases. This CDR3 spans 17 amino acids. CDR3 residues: CATSDAGGEAYQETQYF. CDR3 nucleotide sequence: TGTGCCACCAGTGATGCGGGAGGGGAGGCGTACCAAGAGACCCAGTACTTC.

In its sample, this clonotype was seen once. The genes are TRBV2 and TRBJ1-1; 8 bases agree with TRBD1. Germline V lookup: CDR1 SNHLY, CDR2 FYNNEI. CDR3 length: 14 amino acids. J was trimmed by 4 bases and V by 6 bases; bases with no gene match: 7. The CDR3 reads CASRSQGERTEAFF. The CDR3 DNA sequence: TGTGCCAGCAGGTCACAGGGGGAGCGCACTGAAGCTTTCTTT.

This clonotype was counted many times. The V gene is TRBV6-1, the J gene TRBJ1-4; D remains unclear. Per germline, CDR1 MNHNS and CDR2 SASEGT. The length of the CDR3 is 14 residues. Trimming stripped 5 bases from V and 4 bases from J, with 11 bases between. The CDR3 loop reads CASSFQERNEKLFF. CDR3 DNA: TGTGCCAGCAGTTTTCAGGAACGTAATGAAAAACTGTTTTTT.

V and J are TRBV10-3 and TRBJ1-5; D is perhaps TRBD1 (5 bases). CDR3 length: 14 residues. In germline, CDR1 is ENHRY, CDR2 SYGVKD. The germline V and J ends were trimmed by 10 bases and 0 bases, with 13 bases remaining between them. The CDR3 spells CATYGGDSNQPQHF. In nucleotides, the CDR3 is TGTGCCACTTATGGGGGAGATAGCAATCAGCCCCAGCATTTT.

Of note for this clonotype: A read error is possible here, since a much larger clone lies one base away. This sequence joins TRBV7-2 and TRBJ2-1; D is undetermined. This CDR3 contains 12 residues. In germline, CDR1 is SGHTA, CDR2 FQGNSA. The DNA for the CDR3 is TGTGCCAGCGGCTTACTATCGGGCGAGCAGTTCTTC. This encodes CASGLLSGEQFF.

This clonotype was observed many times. CDR3 DNA: TGCAGTGCTAGAGATCCGGGAATGAACACTGAAGCTTTCTTT. It translates to CSARDPGMNTEAFF. The V call is TRBV20-1, the J call TRBJ1-1; D not resolved. The CDR3 has 14 residues. CDR1 is DFQATT, CDR2 SNEGSKA, per germline (reference sequence). V was shortened by 0 bases and J by 0 bases, with 8 bases between the two germline ends.

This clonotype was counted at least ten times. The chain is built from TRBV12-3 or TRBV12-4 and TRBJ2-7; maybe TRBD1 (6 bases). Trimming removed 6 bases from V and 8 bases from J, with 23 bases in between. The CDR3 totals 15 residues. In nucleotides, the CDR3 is TGTGCCAGCAGCAGAAGACAGGACCCCGCTGTTAAGCAGTACTTC. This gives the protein CASSRRQDPAVKQYF.

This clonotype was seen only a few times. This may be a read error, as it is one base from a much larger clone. The CDR3 coding sequence is TGCAGTGCTCGGAGTGATACGCGGTATTTT. Encoded protein: CSARSDTRYF. V and J are TRBV20-1 and TRBJ2-3, with no clear D. Germline V gene lookup returns CDR1 DFQATT and CDR2 SNEGSKA (reference sequence). The CDR3 extends over 10 amino acids.

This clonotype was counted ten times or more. The CDR3 DNA is TGCAGTGCTACCGGGACAGAAAACACCGGGGAGCTGTTTTTT. Translated: CSATGTENTGELFF. The V call is TRBV20-1, the J call TRBJ2-2; 7 bases are shared with TRBD1. V gave up 4 bases and J gave up 2 bases; unmatched junction bases: 4. The CDR3 is 14 residues long. Germline V gene data show CDR1 as DFQATT and CDR2 as SNEGSKA (reference sequence).

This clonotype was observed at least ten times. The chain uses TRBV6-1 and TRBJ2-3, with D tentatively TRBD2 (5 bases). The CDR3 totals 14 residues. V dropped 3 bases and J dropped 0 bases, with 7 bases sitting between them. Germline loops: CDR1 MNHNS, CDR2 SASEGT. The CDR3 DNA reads TGTGCCAGCAGTGACGGCGGGAGCACAGATACGCAGTATTTT. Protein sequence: CASSDGGSTDTQYF.

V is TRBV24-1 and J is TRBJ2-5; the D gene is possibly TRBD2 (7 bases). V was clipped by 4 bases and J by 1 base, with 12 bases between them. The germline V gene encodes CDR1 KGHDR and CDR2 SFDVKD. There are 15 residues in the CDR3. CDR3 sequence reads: CATSDLAGAQETQYF. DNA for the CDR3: TGTGCCACCAGTGACCTCGCGGGGGCCCAAGAGACCCAGTACTTC.

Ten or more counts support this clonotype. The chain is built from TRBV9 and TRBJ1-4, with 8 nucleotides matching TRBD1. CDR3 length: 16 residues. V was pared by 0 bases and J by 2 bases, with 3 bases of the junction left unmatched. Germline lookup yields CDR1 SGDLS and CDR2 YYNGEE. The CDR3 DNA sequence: TGTGCCAGCAGCGTAGGCGGACAGGGCACTAATGAAAAACTGTTTTTT. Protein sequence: CASSVGGQGTNEKLFF. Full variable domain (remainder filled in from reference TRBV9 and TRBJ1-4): DSGVTQTPKHLITATGQRVTLRCSPRSGDLSVYWYQQSLDQGLQFLIQYYNGEERAKGNILERFSAQQFPDLHSELNLSSLELGDSALYFCASSVGGQGTNEKLFFGSGTQLSVL.

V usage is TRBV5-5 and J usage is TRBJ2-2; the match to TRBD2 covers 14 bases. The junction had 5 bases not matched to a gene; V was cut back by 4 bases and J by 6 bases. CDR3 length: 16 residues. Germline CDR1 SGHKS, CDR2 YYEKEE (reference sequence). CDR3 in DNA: TGTGCCAGCAGCATCGGGACTAGCGGGAGAGCCGGGGAGCTGTTTTTT. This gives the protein CASSIGTSGRAGELFF.

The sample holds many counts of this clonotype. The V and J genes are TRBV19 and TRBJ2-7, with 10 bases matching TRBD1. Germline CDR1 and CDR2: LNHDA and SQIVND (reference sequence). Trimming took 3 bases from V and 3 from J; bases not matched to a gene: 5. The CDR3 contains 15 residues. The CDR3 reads CASSIMTGGRYEQYF. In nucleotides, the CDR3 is TGTGCCAGTAGTATTATGACAGGGGGCCGCTACGAGCAGTACTTC. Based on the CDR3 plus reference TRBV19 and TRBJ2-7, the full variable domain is DGGITQSPKYLFRKEGQNVTLSCEQNLNHDAMYWYRQDPGQGLRLIYYSQIVNDFQKGDIAEGYSVSREKKESFPLTVTSAQKNPTAFYLCASSIMTGGRYEQYFGPGTRLTVT.

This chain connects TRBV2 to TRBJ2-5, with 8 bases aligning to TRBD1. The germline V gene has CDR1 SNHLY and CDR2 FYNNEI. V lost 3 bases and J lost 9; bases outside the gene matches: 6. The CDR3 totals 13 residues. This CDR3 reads CASSDLTGVAQYF. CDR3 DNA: TGTGCCAGCAGTGATTTGACAGGGGTGGCCCAGTACTTC.